Below, 20 T cell receptor beta chains from the same sample are listed, as sequenced in a study of monozygotic twins with cystic fibrosis. The table came from immunoSEQ multiplex PCR; TCRdb's copy has only in-frame clones and leaves some out. The profile shows 8,000 to 10,000 clones, over 98% of them singletons. Sequences were obtained from blood. The receptor source for this set is a girl aged 2-10 years with cystic fibrosis.

The chain recombines TRBV28 with TRBJ2-3; 7 bases fit TRBD2. J was trimmed by 4 bases and V by 3 bases; bases with no gene match: 7. Per germline, CDR1 MDHEN and CDR2 SYDVKM. The CDR3 extends over 15 amino acids. The CDR3: CASSLGGSFSDTQYF. For the CDR3, the DNA is TGTGCCAGCAGTTTGGGAGGGAGTTTCTCAGATACGCAGTATTTT.

In nucleotides, the CDR3 is TGTGCCATCAGTAAGGACAGGGGGAGAGATGGCTACACCTTC. This sequence encodes CAISKDRGRDGYTF. This sequence joins TRBV10-3 and TRBJ1-2; 10 nucleotides align to TRBD1. The CDR3 sequence is 14 residues long. From germline, CDR1 is ENHRY and CDR2 SYGVKD. The ends lost 5 bases at V and 6 bases at J; junction bases unmatched: 6.

This chain uses TRBV2 with TRBJ1-1; D not certain. Germline values: CDR1 SNHLY, CDR2 FYNNEI. The CDR3 has 15 amino acids. V lost 1 base, J lost 1 base, and 10 bases lay in between. This CDR3 is CASSEGLGENTEAFF. DNA for the CDR3: TGTGCCAGCAGTGAAGGCCTAGGAGAGAACACTGAAGCTTTCTTT.

The chain combines TRBV10-3 with TRBJ1-5, with 9 positions matching TRBD1. Trimming cost V 6 bases and J 3 bases; bases outside gene matches: 6. CDR1 ENHRY and CDR2 SYGVKD come from the germline V gene. The CDR3 runs to 15 residues. The DNA for the CDR3 is TGTGCCATCAGCTCCGGGACAGGGAACAATCAGCCCCAGCATTTT. This translates into CAISSGTGNNQPQHF.

The V gene is TRBV19, the J gene TRBJ2-1; 7 positions agree with TRBD1. The germline CDR1 and CDR2 sequences are LNHDA and SQIVND (reference sequence). CDR3 length equals 12 residues. V dropped 4 bases and J dropped 10; count of bases not matched to a gene: 4. Here the CDR3 reads CASSRDSIEQFF. The DNA of the CDR3 is TGTGCCAGTAGTAGGGACAGCATAGAGCAGTTCTTC.

This chain connects TRBV27 to TRBJ2-3; TRBD2 aligns across 14 bases. CDR1 is MNHEY, CDR2 SMNVEV, per germline (reference sequence). With V trimmed by 1 base and J by 5 bases, 5 bases remained unmatched. The length of the CDR3 is 17 residues. The CDR3 coding sequence is TGTGCCAGCAGTTTATTGACTAGCGGGAGGGGGGTAGATACGCAGTATTTT. This encodes CASSLLTSGRGVDTQYF.

V and J are TRBV5-8 and TRBJ1-1; TRBD1 is a possible D gene (5 bases). This CDR3 contains 16 residues. In germline, CDR1 is SGHTS, CDR2 YDEGEE. The V and J ends lost 2 bases and 1 base respectively, with 15 bases between them. The CDR3 loop is CASSFGAGVPNTEAFF. The CDR3 bases are TGTGCCAGCAGCTTTGGGGCCGGGGTTCCGAACACTGAAGCTTTCTTT. Based on the CDR3 plus reference TRBV5-8 and TRBJ1-1, the full variable domain is EAGVTQSPTHLIKTRGQQATLRCSPISGHTSVYWYQQALGLGLQFLLWYDEGEERNRGNFPPRFSGRQFPNYSSELNVNALELEDSALYLCASSFGAGVPNTEAFFGQGTRLTVV.

The V call is TRBV5-1, the J call TRBJ1-1, with TRBD1 matching over 8 bases. Germline CDR1 reads SGHRS; CDR2 reads YFSETQ. The length of the CDR3 is 16 residues. V shed 4 bases, J shed 4 bases, and the junction held 12 bases outside the gene matches. CDR3 in amino acids: CASSPDPGGLGTEAFF. The CDR3, as DNA: TGCGCCAGCAGCCCCGACCCAGGGGGCTTGGGCACTGAAGCTTTCTTT.

This clone appeared a single time. The rearrangement links TRBV28 to TRBJ2-5, with D hard to call. The CDR3 covers 14 residues. Germline V gene data show CDR1 as MDHEN and CDR2 as SYDVKM. V lost 8 bases and J 0 bases, leaving 13 bases between the germline ends. CDR3 nucleotide sequence: TGTGCCAGCTCCCCGTTGGATCACCAAGAGACCCAGTACTTC. Protein: CASSPLDHQETQYF.

This chain links TRBV5-1 with TRBJ2-1, with 8 bases that match TRBD2. The CDR3 totals 16 residues. V lost 0 bases and J lost 1; bases outside the gene matches: 3. CDR1 is SGHRS and CDR2 is YFSETQ in the germline V gene. The CDR3, as DNA: TGCGCCAGCAGCTTGGAGGCTAGCGGGTCCTACAATGAGCAGTTCTTC. Translation gives CASSLEASGSYNEQFF.

The chain combines TRBV5-4 with TRBJ1-1; TRBD1 agrees at 7 bases. V lost 5 bases to trimming and J lost 7 bases; unmatched junction nucleotides: 14. The CDR3 sequence is 15 residues long. Per the germline V gene, CDR1 is SGHNT and CDR2 is YYREEE (reference sequence). The CDR3 reads CASSYTATGFYEAFF. CDR3 sequence (DNA): TGTGCCAGCAGTTATACGGCGACAGGGTTCTATGAAGCTTTCTTT.

The chain recombines TRBV5-5 with TRBJ2-5; D unresolved. Germline V lookup: CDR1 SGHKS, CDR2 YYEKEE (reference sequence). V shed 1 base and J shed 7 bases, with 11 bases lying between them. This CDR3 region has 13 residues. DNA of the CDR3: TGTGCCAGCAGCTTGTGGGATATCGGGACCCAGTACTTC. This encodes CASSLWDIGTQYF.

This chain connects TRBV6-5 to TRBJ2-7; D could derive from TRBD1 or TRBD2 (6 bases each). With 6 bases removed from V and 7 bases from J, the gap between germline ends came to 10 bases. Germline-derived CDR1 and CDR2 are MNHEY and SVGAGI. CDR3 size: 11 residues. CDR3 region: CASRRGQEQYF. The CDR3 region has the DNA TGTGCCAGCAGACGGGGGCAAGAGCAGTACTTC.

This chain connects TRBV7-2 to TRBJ2-5; 8 bases are shared with TRBD1. The CDR3 runs to 15 residues. Germline V gene sequence: CDR1 SGHTA, CDR2 FQGNSA. V shed 3 bases and J 5 bases; nucleotides not matched to a gene: 8. The CDR3 region has the DNA TGTGCCAGCAGCTTGGACTACAGGGGGTGGGAGACCCAGTACTTC. This sequence encodes CASSLDYRGWETQYF.

This rearrangement joins TRBV11-2 to TRBJ1-4; possibly TRBD1 for D (5 bases). This CDR3 has 17 amino acids. V gave up 4 bases and J gave up 7 bases, with 22 bases separating them. Germline V gene lookup returns CDR1 SGHAT and CDR2 FQNNGV. CDR3 in amino acids: CASSSTIQGAGSEKLFF. CDR3 in DNA: TGTGCCAGCAGCTCCACAATCCAGGGAGCTGGAAGTGAAAAACTGTTTTTT.

V and J are TRBV19 and TRBJ2-4, with unresolved D. The V gene lost 0 bases and the J gene lost 3 bases, with 15 bases spanning the gap. The CDR3 runs to 17 residues. Germline V gene sequence: CDR1 LNHDA, CDR2 SQIVND (reference sequence). In nucleotides, the CDR3 is TGTGCCAGTAGTATAGACTGGGTCAGGATGAGCAAAAACATTCAGTACTTC. Its translation is CASSIDWVRMSKNIQYF. Complete variable domain (other parts from reference TRBV19 and TRBJ2-4): DGGITQSPKYLFRKEGQNVTLSCEQNLNHDAMYWYRQDPGQGLRLIYYSQIVNDFQKGDIAEGYSVSREKKESFPLTVTSAQKNPTAFYLCASSIDWVRMSKNIQYFGAGTRLSVL.

The genes are TRBV5-1 and TRBJ2-1; tentatively, D is TRBD1 (6 bases). Germline CDR1 SGHRS, CDR2 YFSETQ. The ends were cut back, 3 bases at V and 7 bases at J, with 14 bases in the middle. The CDR3 runs 14 residues. CDR3 residues: CASSWGTSKNEQFF. CDR3 nucleotides: TGCGCCAGCAGCTGGGGGACAAGTAAGAATGAGCAGTTCTTC.

The rearrangement uses TRBV19 and TRBJ2-2; D may be TRBD1 or TRBD2 (6 bases each). Trimming took off 6 bases at V and 4 bases at J, with 12 bases between the two ends. Per germline, CDR1 LNHDA and CDR2 SQIVND (reference sequence). This CDR3 region has 14 residues. CDR3 in amino acids: CASRFRGGTGELFF. CDR3 DNA sequence: TGTGCCAGTAGGTTCAGGGGAGGCACCGGGGAGCTGTTTTTT.

CDR3 residues: CASSPSRQGSSTDTQYF. The CDR3, as DNA: TGTGCCAGCAGCCCGTCAAGACAGGGATCCAGCACAGATACGCAGTATTTT. The V and J genes are TRBV7-9 and TRBJ2-3; TRBD1 aligns across 7 bases. Germline V gene sequence: CDR1 SEHNR, CDR2 FQNEAQ (reference sequence). This CDR3 contains 17 residues. With V trimmed by 5 bases and J by 0 bases, 11 bases remained unmatched.

The J gene is TRBJ2-2, the V gene TRBV6-5; D ambiguous. The germline V and J ends were trimmed by 2 bases and 6 bases, with 7 bases remaining between them. This CDR3 region has 13 residues. CDR1 and CDR2 from the germline V gene are MNHEY and SVGAGI. DNA of the CDR3: TGTGCCAGCAGTTACCTTCTCCCCGGGGAGCTGTTTTTT. This translates into CASSYLLPGELFF.